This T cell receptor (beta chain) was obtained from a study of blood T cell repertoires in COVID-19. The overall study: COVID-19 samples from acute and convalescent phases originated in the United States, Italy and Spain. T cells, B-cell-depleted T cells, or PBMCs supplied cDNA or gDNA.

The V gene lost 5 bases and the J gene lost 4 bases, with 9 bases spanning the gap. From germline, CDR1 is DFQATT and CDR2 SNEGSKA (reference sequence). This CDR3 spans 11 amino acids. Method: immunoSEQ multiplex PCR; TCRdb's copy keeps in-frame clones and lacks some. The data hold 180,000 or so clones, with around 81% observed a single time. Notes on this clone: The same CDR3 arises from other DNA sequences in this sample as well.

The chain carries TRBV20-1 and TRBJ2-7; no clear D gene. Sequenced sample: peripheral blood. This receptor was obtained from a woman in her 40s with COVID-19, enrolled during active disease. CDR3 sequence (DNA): TGCAGTGCTTCCGTACTTTACGAGCAGTACTTC. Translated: CSASVLYEQYF.